The table lists the clone carrying this T cell receptor beta chain with a count of one. At one end the junction does not follow the germline gene, possibly because of a read error. The treatment: preoperative locoregional IRX-2 cytokine immunotherapy. The assay was immunoSEQ multiplex PCR, and TCRdb's table has in-frame clones only and misses some. The repertoire holds about 32,000 clones, with roughly 80% as singletons. The CDR3 sequence is 16 residues long. Germline V gene data show CDR1 as MNHGY and CDR2 as SAAAGT. The data belong to a study of preoperative IRX-2 immunotherapy in early breast cancer.

The TCR comes from a human donor with breast cancer. The material was lymph node tissue, obtained from a patient treated with IRX-2 immunotherapy. The chain couples TRBV6-8 to TRBJ2-2; D perhaps matches TRBD2 (5 bases). CDR3 nucleotide sequence: TGTGCCAGCAGTGACTCGTCGGGATCGAACACCGGGGAGCTGTTTTTT. Translating it yields CASSDSSGSNTGELFF.